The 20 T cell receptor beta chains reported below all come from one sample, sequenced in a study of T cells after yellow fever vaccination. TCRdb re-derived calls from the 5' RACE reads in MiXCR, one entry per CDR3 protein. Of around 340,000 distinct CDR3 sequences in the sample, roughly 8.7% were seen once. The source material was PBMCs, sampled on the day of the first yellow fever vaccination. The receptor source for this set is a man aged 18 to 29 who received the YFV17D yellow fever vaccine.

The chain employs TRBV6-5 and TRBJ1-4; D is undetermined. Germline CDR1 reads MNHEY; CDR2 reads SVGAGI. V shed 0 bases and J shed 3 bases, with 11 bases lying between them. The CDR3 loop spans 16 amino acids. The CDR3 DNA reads TGTGCCAGCAGTTACTCGTCTGGTAGCCCTAATGAAAAACTGTTTTTT. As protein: CASSYSSGSPNEKLFF.

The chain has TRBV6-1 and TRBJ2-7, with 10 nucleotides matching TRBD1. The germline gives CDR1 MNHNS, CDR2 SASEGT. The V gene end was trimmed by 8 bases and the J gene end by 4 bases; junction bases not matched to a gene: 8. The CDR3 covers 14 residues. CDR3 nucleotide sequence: TGTGCCAGCGGGCCGGGACAGGGGAGGTACGAGCAGTACTTC. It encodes CASGPGQGRYEQYF.

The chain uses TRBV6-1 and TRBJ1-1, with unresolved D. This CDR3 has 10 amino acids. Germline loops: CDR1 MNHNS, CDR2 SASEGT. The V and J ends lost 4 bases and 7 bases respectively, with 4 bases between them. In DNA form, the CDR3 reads TGTGCCAGCAGTGTCGTTGAAGCTTTCTTT. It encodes CASSVVEAFF.

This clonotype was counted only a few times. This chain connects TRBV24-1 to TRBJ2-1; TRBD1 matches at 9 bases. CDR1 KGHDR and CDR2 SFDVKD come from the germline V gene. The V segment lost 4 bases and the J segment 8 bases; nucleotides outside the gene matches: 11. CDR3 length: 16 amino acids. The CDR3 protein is CATSEGGQGGYDEQFF. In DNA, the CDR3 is TGTGCCACCAGTGAAGGGGGACAGGGCGGGTACGATGAGCAGTTCTTC.

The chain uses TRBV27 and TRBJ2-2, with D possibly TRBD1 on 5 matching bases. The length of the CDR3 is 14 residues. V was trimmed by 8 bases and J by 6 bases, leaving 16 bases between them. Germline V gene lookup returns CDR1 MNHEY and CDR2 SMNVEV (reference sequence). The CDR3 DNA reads TGTGCCAGCTCCCTTTGGGGCCCGCCCGGGGAGCTGTTTTTT. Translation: CASSLWGPPGELFF.

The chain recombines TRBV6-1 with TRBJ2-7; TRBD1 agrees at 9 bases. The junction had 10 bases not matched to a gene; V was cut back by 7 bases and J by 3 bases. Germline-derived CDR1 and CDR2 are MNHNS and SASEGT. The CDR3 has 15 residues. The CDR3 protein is CASTSRRQGVYEQYF. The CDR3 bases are TGTGCCAGCACCTCCCGCCGACAGGGGGTCTACGAGCAGTACTTC.

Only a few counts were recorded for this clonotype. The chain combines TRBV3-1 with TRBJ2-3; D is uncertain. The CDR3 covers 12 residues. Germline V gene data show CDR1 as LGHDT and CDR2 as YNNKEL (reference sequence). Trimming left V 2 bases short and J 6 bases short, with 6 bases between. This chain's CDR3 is CASSQFLDTQYF. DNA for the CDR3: TGTGCCAGCAGCCAATTTCTGGATACGCAGTATTTT.

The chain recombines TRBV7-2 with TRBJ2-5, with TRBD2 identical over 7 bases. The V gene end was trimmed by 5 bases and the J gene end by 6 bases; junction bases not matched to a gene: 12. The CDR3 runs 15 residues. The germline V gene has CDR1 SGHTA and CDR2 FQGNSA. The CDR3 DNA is TGTGCCAGCAGCCCCCAGATACTAGCGACTCAGACCCAGTACTTC. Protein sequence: CASSPQILATQTQYF.

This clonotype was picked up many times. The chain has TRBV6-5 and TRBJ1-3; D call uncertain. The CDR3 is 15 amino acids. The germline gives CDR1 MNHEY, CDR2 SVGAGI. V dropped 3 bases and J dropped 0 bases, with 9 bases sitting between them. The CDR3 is CASSYGRSSGNTIYF. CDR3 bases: TGTGCCAGCAGTTATGGTCGATCCTCTGGAAACACCATATATTTT.

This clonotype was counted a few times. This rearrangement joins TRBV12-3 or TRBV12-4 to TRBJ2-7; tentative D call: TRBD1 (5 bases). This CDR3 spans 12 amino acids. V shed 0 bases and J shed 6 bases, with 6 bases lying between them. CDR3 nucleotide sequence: TGTGCCAGCAGTTTAGCAGGGGCCGAGCAGTACGTC. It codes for CASSLAGAEQYV.

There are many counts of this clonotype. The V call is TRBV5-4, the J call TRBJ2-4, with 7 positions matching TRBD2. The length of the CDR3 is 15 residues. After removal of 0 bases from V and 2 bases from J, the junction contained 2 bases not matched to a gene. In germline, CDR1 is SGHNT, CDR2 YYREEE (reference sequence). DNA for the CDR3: TGTGCCAGCAGCTTGGTGGGGGGGACCAAAAACATTCAGTACTTC. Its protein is CASSLVGGTKNIQYF.

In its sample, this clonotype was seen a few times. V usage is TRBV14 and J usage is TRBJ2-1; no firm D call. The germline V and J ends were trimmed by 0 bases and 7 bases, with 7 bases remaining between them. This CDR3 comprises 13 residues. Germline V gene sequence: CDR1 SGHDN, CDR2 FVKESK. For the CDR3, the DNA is TGTGCCAGCAGCCAAGAACAGACAAATGAGCAGTTCTTC. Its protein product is CASSQEQTNEQFF.

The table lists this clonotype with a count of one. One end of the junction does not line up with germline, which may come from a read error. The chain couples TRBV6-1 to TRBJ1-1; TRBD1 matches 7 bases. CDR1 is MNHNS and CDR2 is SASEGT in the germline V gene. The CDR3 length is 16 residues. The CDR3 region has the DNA TGTGCCGGCAGTCGAACAAACAGGGGACCCGTCACTGAAGCTTTCTTT. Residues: CAGSRTNRGPVTEAFF.

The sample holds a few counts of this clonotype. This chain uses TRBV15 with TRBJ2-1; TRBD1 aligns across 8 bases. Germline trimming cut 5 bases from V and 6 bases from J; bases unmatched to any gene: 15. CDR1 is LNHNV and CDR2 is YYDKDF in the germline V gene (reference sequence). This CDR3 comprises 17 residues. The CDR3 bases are TGTGCCACCAGCTACCGACAGGGGATTGAGAGGGGCAATGAGCAGTTCTTC. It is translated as CATSYRQGIERGNEQFF.

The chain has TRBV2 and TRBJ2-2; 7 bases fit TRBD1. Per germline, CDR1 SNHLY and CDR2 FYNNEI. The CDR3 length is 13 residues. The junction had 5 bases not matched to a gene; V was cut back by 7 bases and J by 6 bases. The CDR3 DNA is TGTGCCAGCATCCGACAGGGTTCCGGGGAGCTGTTTTTT. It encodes CASIRQGSGELFF.

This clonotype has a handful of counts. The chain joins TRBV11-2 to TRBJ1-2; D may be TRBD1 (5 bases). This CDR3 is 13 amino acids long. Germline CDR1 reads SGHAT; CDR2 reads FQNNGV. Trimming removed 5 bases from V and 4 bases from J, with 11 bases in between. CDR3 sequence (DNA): TGTGCCAGCAGCATGGGGGGGTTCTATGGCTACACCTTC. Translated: CASSMGGFYGYTF. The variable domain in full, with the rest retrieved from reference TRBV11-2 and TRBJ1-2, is EAGVAQSPRYKIIEKRQSVAFWCNPISGHATLYWYQQILGQGPKLLIQFQNNGVVDDSQLPKDRFSAERLKGVDSTLKIQPAKLEDSAVYLCASSMGGFYGYTFGSGTRLTVV.

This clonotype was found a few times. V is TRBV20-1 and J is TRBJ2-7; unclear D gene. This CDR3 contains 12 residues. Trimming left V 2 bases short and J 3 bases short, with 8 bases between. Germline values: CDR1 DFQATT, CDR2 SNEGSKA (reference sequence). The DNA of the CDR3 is TGCAGTGCTAGATCGGTTATCTACGAGCAGTACGTC. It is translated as CSARSVIYEQYV.

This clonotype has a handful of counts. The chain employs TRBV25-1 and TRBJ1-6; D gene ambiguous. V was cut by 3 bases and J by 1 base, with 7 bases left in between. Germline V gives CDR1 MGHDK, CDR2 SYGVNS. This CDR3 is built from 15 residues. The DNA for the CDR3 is TGTGCCAGCAGTGATGCTGGGTCCTATAATTCACCCCTCCACTTT. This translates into CASSDAGSYNSPLHF.

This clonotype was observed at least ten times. This chain's CDR3 is CASSPQGLLTVSSYNEQFF. The CDR3 nucleotides read TGTGCCAGCAGCCCTCAGGGGCTCCTAACGGTTAGCTCCTACAATGAGCAGTTCTTC. The V gene is TRBV11-2, the J gene TRBJ2-1; TRBD1 is a possible D gene (6 bases). The CDR3 is 19 residues long. Trimming stripped 5 bases from V and 0 bases from J, with 23 bases between. Per germline, CDR1 SGHAT and CDR2 FQNNGV.

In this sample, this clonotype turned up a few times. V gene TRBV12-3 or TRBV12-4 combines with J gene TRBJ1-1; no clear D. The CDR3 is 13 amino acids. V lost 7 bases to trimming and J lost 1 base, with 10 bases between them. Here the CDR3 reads CASTLQQNTEAFF. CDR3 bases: TGTGCCAGCACCCTGCAGCAGAACACTGAAGCTTTCTTT.